These T cell receptor beta chains were read from a single sample in a study of blood T cells in healthy people across ages. MiXCR, run by TCRdb on the 5' RACE reads, gives a single entry per CDR3 protein. The repertoire consists of about 1 million distinct CDR3 sequences, with 40% to 55% occurring once and the leading ten covering 15% to 20%. Source material: blood. These receptors were taken from a woman aged 60-75 years in good health. Each CDR3 is given with its conserved first and last residue. The order of the fields is J gene, clone size, D gene, V gene, CDR3 protein, CDR3 DNA. D genes are given only for firm matches. Not every row has a clone size; where given, it reads once, few, many or a size class.

>TRBJ2-1|.|.|TRBV9
CASSATVAPENEQFF
TGTGCCAGCAGCGCGACAGTAGCCCCCGAAAATGAGCAGTTCTTC
>TRBJ1-5|.|.|TRBV6-1
CASSHHRNNQPQHF
TGTGCCAGCAGCCACCACAGAAACAATCAGCCCCAGCATTTT
>TRBJ2-7|.|TRBD2|TRBV7-2
CASSLPRTSGTTYEQYF
TGTGCCAGCAGCTTACCCCGGACTAGCGGGACAACCTACGAGCAGTACTTC
>TRBJ2-1|.|.|TRBV27
CASSFNVNEQFF
TGTGCCAGCAGTTTTAATGTCAATGAGCAGTTCTTC
>TRBJ1-1|.|.|TRBV25-1
CASSPFPGQGSTEAFF
TGTGCCAGCAGCCCATTCCCGGGACAAGGGAGCACTGAAGCTTTCTTT
>TRBJ1-5|.|.|TRBV27
CASRADSNQPQHF
TGTGCCAGCCGAGCAGATAGCAATCAGCCCCAGCATTTT
>TRBJ1-5|.|.|TRBV6-1
CASSVQGGPQPQHF
TGTGCCAGCAGTGTTCAGGGCGGGCCTCAGCCCCAGCATTTT
>TRBJ2-7|.|.|TRBV29-1
CSVGPLQGSGEQYF
TGCAGCGTTGGACCCCTACAGGGATCGGGCGAGCAGTACTTC
>TRBJ2-3|.|.|TRBV7-8
CASSLVSWSDTQYF
TGTGCCAGCAGCTTAGTCTCCTGGTCAGATACGCAGTATTTT
>TRBJ1-1|once|TRBD1|TRBV20-1
CSARREGANTEAFF
TGCAGTGCTCGAAGGGAGGGGGCGAACACTGAAGCTTTCTTT
>TRBJ2-7|.|.|TRBV29-1
CSACEGYEQYF
TGCAGCGCCTGCGAGGGTTACGAGCAGTACTTC
>TRBJ1-4|few|.|TRBV20-1
CSAKGWQGSEKLFF
TGCAGTGCTAAGGGGTGGCAGGGCTCTGAAAAACTGTTTTTT
>TRBJ2-7|.|.|TRBV12-3/TRBV12-4
CASSLGRIPEQYF
TGTGCCAGCAGTTTGGGACGGATTCCCGAGCAGTACTTC
>TRBJ2-1|few|TRBD2|TRBV12-3/TRBV12-4
CASSSTSGSGYNEQFF
TGTGCCAGCAGTTCTACTAGCGGGAGTGGATACAATGAGCAGTTCTTC
>TRBJ2-2|.|.|TRBV20-1
CSASLRNTGELFF
TGCAGTGCTAGTCTACGTAACACCGGGGAGCTGTTTTTT
>TRBJ1-5|once|TRBD1|TRBV6-1
CASSARDRDNQPQHF
TGTGCCAGCAGTGCCCGGGACAGGGACAATCAGCCCCAGCATTTT
>TRBJ2-7|.|.|TRBV6-5
CASSYGTYNYEQYF
TGTGCCAGCAGTTATGGGACTTACAACTACGAGCAGTACTTC
>TRBJ2-3|.|TRBD1|TRBV7-9
CASSLYQGVSTDTQYF
TGTGCCAGCAGCTTATACCAGGGGGTCAGCACAGATACGCAGTATTTT
>TRBJ2-1|.|TRBD1|TRBV28
CASSHPWTGNEQFF
TGTGCCAGCAGTCATCCATGGACAGGCAATGAGCAGTTCTTC
>TRBJ1-5|.|.|TRBV27
CASSHDPDRVNQPQHF
TGTGCCAGCAGCCACGACCCGGACCGAGTCAATCAGCCCCAGCATTTT
>TRBJ2-1|few|TRBD2|TRBV2
CASKSGRAVTEQFF
TGTGCCAGCAAAAGCGGGAGGGCCGTAACTGAGCAGTTCTTC
>TRBJ2-6|.|.|TRBV6-5
CASSYWQASGANVLTF
TGTGCCAGCAGTTACTGGCAGGCCTCTGGGGCCAACGTCCTGACTTTC
>TRBJ2-7|.|TRBD2|TRBV20-1
CSAADPGLAGGSSYEQYF
TGCAGTGCCGCCGACCCGGGACTAGCGGGAGGGAGCTCCTACGAGCAGTACTTC
>TRBJ2-2|.|TRBD1|TRBV11-2
CASSRGQGAYTGELFF
TGTGCCAGCAGCAGAGGACAGGGGGCCTACACCGGGGAGCTGTTTTTT
>TRBJ1-5|.|TRBD1|TRBV12-3/TRBV12-4
CASSLEGTGDEPQHF
TGTGCCAGCAGTTTGGAGGGGACAGGGGATGAGCCCCAGCATTTT
>TRBJ1-4|.|TRBD1|TRBV5-6
CASSLLQGAEKLFF
TGTGCCAGCAGCTTGTTGCAGGGGGCCGAGAAACTGTTTTTT
>TRBJ2-3|few|TRBD2|TRBV27
CASSPSPRGGSGRANTDTQYF
TGTGCCAGCAGTCCATCACCTCGAGGGGGTAGCGGGAGGGCCAACACAGATACGCAGTATTTT
>TRBJ2-3|.|.|TRBV9
CASSVSVVITDTQYF
TGTGCCAGCAGCGTATCAGTAGTGATAACAGATACGCAGTATTTT
>TRBJ2-7|.|TRBD1|TRBV20-1
CSAARGQTYYEQYF
TGCAGTGCTGCTCGGGGACAGACATACTACGAGCAGTACTTC
>TRBJ1-5|.|.|TRBV12-3/TRBV12-4
CASSFYLDQPQHF
TGTGCCAGCAGTTTTTATCTGGATCAGCCCCAGCATTTT
>TRBJ2-7|.|TRBD1|TRBV3-1
CASSQDPGQGAEQYF
TGTGCCAGCAGCCAAGACCCGGGACAGGGAGCAGAGCAGTACTTC
>TRBJ2-7|.|TRBD2|TRBV6-5
CASSWTSGTFLRGEQYF
TGTGCCAGCAGTTGGACTAGCGGGACATTCTTACGGGGCGAGCAGTACTTC
>TRBJ1-2|.|.|TRBV12-3/TRBV12-4
CASSFRFYGYTF
TGTGCCAGCAGTTTTAGGTTCTATGGCTACACCTTC
>TRBJ2-1|few|TRBD1|TRBV29-1
CSDREGYNEQFF
TGCAGTGACAGGGAAGGGTACAATGAGCAGTTCTTC
>TRBJ2-1|.|.|TRBV3-1
CASSQEWDRVYNEQFF
TGTGCCAGCAGCCAAGAATGGGATAGGGTCTACAATGAGCAGTTCTTC
>TRBJ2-7|.|TRBD2|TRBV12-3/TRBV12-4
CASSQTSDPYEQYF
TGTGCCAGCAGCCAGACTAGCGACCCCTACGAGCAGTACTTC
>TRBJ1-1|.|TRBD1|TRBV27
CASTLVWTGLNTEAFF
TGTGCCAGCACCCTAGTATGGACAGGTCTGAACACTGAAGCTTTCTTT
>TRBJ2-6|few|.|TRBV15
CATQGSGANVLTF
TGTGCCACACAGGGCTCTGGGGCCAACGTCCTGACTTTC
>TRBJ2-3|.|TRBD2|TRBV29-1
CSVESSGAVTDTQYF
TGCAGCGTTGAATCTAGCGGGGCGGTCACAGATACGCAGTATTTT
>TRBJ2-5|.|TRBD1|TRBV20-1
CSASPGQGSWTQYF
TGCAGTGCTAGCCCGGGACAGGGGTCATGGACCCAGTACTTC
>TRBJ1-6|.|.|TRBV6-5
CASRAAGADSPLHF
TGTGCCAGCAGGGCCGCGGGGGCCGATTCACCCCTCCACTTT
>TRBJ2-1|.|.|TRBV20-1
CSARRWGVVEQFF
TGCAGTGCAAGGCGATGGGGAGTCGTTGAGCAGTTCTTC
>TRBJ2-5|few|TRBD2|TRBV30
CAWSVWGGQETQYF
TGTGCCTGGAGTGTATGGGGGGGCCAAGAGACCCAGTACTTC
>TRBJ1-1|many|.|TRBV29-1
CSVIDRRNTEAFF
TGCAGCGTAATTGACAGGCGGAACACTGAAGCTTTCTTT
>TRBJ2-1|few|TRBD2|TRBV6-5
CASRILLAGDNEQFF
TGTGCCAGCCGGATTCTACTAGCGGGGGACAATGAGCAGTTCTTC
>TRBJ2-7|few|.|TRBV12-1
CASSLYNDSYEQYF
TGTGCCAGCAGCTTGTACAACGACTCCTACGAGCAGTACTTC
>TRBJ2-5|.|TRBD2|TRBV25-1
CASSEYVAGVDEQYF
TGTGCCAGCAGTGAGTACGTAGCGGGAGTTGATGAGCAGTACTTC
>TRBJ1-2|.|.|TRBV5-1
CASSLGGEGIGGYTF
TGCGCCAGCAGCTTGGGAGGTGAGGGTATCGGTGGCTACACCTTC
>TRBJ2-1|.|TRBD2|TRBV20-1
CSARDLAGGDEQFF
TGCAGTGCTAGAGATCTGGCGGGAGGGGATGAGCAGTTCTTC
>TRBJ2-2|.|.|TRBV7-6
CASSLARTGELFF
TGTGCCAGCAGCTTAGCACGGACCGGGGAGCTGTTTTTT
>TRBJ2-4|.|TRBD2|TRBV6-2/TRBV6-3
CASSYTDGGGAKNIQYF
TGTGCCAGCAGTTACACGGACGGCGGGGGGGCAAAAAACATTCAGTACTTC
>TRBJ2-5|.|.|TRBV21-1
CASTERARVGEEKTQYF
TGTGCCAGCACCGAGAGAGCTCGGGTAGGGGAGGAGAAGACCCAGTACTTC
>TRBJ2-7|.|.|TRBV7-6
CASSLVSAGGKSSYEQYF
TGTGCCAGCAGCTTAGTATCGGCAGGGGGGAAGAGCTCCTACGAGCAGTACTTC
>TRBJ2-1|.|.|TRBV12-3/TRBV12-4
CASRSTTMNEQFF
TGTGCCAGCAGATCGACTACTATGAATGAGCAGTTCTTC